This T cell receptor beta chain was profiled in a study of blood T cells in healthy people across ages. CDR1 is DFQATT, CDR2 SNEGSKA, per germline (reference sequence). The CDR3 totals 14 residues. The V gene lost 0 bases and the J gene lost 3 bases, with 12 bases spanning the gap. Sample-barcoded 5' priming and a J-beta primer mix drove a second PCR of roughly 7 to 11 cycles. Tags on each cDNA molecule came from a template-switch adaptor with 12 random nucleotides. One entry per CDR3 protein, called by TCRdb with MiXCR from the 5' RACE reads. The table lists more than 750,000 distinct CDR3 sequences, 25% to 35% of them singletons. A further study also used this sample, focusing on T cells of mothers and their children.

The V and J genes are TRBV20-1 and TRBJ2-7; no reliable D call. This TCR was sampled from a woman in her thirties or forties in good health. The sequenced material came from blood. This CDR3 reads CSARDPLLLYEQYF. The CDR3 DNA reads TGCAGTGCTAGAGATCCCCTTCTCCTCTACGAGCAGTACTTC.